This record looks at one T cell receptor (beta chain) sequence and its context. This specimen comes from a study of blood T cell repertoires in COVID-19. Study-level information: Spain, Italy and the United States supplied samples that represented acute and convalescent COVID-19.

The length of the CDR3 is 13 residues. Trimming pared 5 bases from V and 3 bases from J, leaving 10 bases between. The germline gives CDR1 MNHEY, CDR2 SMNVEV (reference sequence). Produced via immunoSEQ multiplex PCR; TCRdb's table is partial and in-frame only. The profile shows under 450,000 clones, 80% to 90% of them singletons. The chain has TRBV27 and TRBJ2-5, with a tentative D call TRBD1 (6 bases). The specimen sequenced was peripheral blood. This clonotype was obtained from a woman aged 60 to 75 with COVID-19, enrolled during active disease. In DNA form, the CDR3 reads TGTGCCAGCAGTGGGGACATCGAAGAGACCCAGTACTTC. Encoded protein: CASSGDIEETQYF.